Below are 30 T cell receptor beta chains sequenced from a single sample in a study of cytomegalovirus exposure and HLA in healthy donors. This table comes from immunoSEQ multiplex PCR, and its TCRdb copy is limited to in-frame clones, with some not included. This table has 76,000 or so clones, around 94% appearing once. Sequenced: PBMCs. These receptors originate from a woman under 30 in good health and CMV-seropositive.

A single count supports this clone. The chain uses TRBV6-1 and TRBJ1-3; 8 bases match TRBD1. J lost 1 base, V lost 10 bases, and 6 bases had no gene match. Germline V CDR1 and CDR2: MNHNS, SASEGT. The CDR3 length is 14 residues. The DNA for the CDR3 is TGTGCCACCACCGACAGGGGTTCTGGAAACACCATATATTTT. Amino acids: CATTDRGSGNTIYF.

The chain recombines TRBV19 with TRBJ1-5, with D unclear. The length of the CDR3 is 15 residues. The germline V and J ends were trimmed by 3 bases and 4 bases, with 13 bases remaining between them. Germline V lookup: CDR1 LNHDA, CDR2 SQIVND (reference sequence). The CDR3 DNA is TGTGCCAGTAGTATTTTCCGGAACGGGAATCAGCCCCAGCATTTT. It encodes CASSIFRNGNQPQHF.

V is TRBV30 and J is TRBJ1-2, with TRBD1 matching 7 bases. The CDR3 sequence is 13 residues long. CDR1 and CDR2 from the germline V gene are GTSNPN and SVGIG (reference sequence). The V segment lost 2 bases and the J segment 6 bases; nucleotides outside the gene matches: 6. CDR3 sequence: CAWSPGGKNGYTF. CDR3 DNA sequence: TGTGCCTGGAGTCCAGGGGGAAAAAATGGCTACACCTTC.

The CDR3 region is CASSGPALAGYITGELFF. The CDR3 nucleotides are TGTGCCAGCAGTGGCCCGGCACTAGCGGGATACATAACCGGGGAGCTGTTTTTT. The chain employs TRBV27 and TRBJ2-2; 10 positions match TRBD2. There are 18 residues in the CDR3. Germline CDR1 MNHEY, CDR2 SMNVEV (reference sequence). V shed 5 bases and J 5 bases; nucleotides not matched to a gene: 14.

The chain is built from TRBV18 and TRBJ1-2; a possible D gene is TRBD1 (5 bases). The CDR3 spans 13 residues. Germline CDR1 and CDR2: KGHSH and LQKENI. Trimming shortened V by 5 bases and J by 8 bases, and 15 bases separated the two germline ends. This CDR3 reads CASSTSGKGGYTF. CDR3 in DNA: TGTGCCAGCTCAACCTCAGGGAAAGGCGGCTACACCTTC.

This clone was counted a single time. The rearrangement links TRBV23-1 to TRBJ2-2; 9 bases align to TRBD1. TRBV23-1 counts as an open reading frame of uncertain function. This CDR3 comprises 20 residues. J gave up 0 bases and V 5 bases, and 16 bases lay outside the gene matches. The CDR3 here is CASSSTGGPGAMTNTGELFF. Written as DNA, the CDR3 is TGCGCCAGCAGTTCCACAGGGGGCCCTGGAGCAATGACGAACACCGGGGAGCTGTTTTTT.

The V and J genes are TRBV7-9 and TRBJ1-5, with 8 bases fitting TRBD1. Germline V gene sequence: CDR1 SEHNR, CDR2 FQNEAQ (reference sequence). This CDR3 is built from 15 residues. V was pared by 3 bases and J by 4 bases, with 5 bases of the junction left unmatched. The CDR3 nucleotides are TGTGCCAGCAGCTTGGACAGGGCCGGGAATCAGCCCCAGCATTTT. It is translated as CASSLDRAGNQPQHF. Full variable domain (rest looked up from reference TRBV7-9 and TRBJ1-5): DTGVSQNPRHKITKRGQNVTFRCDPISEHNRLYWYRQTLGQGPEFLTYFQNEAQLEKSRLLSDRFSAERPKGSFSTLEIQRTEQGDSAMYLCASSLDRAGNQPQHFGDGTRLSIL.

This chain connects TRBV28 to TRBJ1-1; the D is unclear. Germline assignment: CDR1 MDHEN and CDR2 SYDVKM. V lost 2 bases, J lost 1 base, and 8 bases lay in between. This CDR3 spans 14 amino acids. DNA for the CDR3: TGTGCCAGCAGTTTACGACGGGGGAACACTGAAGCTTTCTTT. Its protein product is CASSLRRGNTEAFF.

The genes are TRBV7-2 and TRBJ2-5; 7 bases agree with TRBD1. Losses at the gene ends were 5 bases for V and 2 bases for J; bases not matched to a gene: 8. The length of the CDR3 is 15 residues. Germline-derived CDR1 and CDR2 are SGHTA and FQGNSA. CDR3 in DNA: TGTGCCAGCAGCCCACAGACAGGGTTACAAGAGACCCAGTACTTC. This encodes CASSPQTGLQETQYF.

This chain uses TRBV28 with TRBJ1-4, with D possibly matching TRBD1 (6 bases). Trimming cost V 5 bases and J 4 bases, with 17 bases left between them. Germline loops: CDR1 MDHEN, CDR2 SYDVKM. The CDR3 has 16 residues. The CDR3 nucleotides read TGTGCCAGCAGTGAGGGAGGGTTAGGGGGTAATGAAAAACTGTTTTTT. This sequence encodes CASSEGGLGGNEKLFF.

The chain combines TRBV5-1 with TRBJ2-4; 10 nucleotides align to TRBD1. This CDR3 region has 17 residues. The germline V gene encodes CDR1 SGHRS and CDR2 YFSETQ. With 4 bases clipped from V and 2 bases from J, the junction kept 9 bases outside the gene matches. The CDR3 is CASSRERTGGTKNIQYF. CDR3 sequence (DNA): TGCGCCAGCAGCCGGGAGCGGACAGGGGGAACCAAAAACATTCAGTACTTC.

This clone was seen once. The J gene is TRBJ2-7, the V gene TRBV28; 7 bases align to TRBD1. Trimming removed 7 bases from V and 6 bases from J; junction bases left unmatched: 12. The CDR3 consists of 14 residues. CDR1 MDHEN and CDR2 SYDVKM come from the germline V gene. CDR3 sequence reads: CASKTGQALPEQYF. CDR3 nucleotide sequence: TGTGCCAGCAAGACAGGACAGGCTCTCCCCGAGCAGTACTTC. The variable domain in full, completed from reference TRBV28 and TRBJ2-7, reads DVKVTQSSRYLVKRTGEKVFLECVQDMDHENMFWYRQDPGLGLRLIYFSYDVKMKEKGDIPEGYSVSREKKERFSLILESASTNQTSMYLCASKTGQALPEQYFGPGTRLTVT.

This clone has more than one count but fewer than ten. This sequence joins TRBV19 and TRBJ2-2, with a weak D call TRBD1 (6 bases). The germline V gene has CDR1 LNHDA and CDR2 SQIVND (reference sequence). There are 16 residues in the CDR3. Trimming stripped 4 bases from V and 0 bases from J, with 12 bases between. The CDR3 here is CASSTGAGTNTGELFF. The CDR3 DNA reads TGTGCCAGTAGTACAGGGGCGGGTACGAACACCGGGGAGCTGTTTTTT.

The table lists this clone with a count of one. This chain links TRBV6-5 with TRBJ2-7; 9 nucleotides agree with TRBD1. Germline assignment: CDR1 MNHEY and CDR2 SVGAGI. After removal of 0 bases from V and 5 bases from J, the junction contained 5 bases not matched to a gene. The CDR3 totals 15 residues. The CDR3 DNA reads TGTGCCAGCAGTTACTCCAAGGACAGGGGCCACGAGCAGTACTTC. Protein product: CASSYSKDRGHEQYF.

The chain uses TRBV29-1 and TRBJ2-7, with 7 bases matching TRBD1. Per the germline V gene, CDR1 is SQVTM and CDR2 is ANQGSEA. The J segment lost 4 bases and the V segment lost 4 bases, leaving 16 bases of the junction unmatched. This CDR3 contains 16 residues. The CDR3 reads CSVVRHRGFLGYEQYF. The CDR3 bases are TGCAGCGTTGTTAGGCACAGGGGATTTTTAGGTTACGAGCAGTACTTC.

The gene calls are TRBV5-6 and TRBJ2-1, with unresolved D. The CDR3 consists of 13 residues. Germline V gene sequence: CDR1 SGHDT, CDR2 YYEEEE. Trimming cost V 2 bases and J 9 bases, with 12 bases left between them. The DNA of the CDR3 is TGTGCCAGCAGCTTTGATGTGAGTTTTGAGCAGTTCTTC. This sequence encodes CASSFDVSFEQFF.

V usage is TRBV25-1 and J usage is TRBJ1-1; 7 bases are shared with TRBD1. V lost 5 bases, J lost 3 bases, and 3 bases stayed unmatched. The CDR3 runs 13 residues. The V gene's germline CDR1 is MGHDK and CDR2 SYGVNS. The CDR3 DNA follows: TGTGCCAGCAGTTACAGGGGACACACTGAAGCTTTCTTT. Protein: CASSYRGHTEAFF.

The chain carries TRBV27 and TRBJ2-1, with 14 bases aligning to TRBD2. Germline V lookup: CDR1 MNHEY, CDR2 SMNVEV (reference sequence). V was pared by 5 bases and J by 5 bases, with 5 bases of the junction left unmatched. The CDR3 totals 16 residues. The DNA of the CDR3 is TGTGCCAGCAGTCGTCGACTAGCGGGGGGGAACAATGAGCAGTTCTTC. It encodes CASSRRLAGGNNEQFF.

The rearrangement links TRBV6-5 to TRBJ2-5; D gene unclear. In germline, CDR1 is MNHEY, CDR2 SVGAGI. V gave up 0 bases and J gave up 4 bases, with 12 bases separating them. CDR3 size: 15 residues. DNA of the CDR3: TGTGCCAGCAGTTACTCCCCTACCACTTTAGAGACCCAGTACTTC. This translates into CASSYSPTTLETQYF.

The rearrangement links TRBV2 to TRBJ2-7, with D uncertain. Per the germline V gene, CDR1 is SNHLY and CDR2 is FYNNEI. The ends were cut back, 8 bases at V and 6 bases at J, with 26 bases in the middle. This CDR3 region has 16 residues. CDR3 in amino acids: CASLPQPGDEATEQYF. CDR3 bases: TGTGCCAGCCTCCCCCAGCCCGGAGACGAGGCGACCGAGCAGTACTTC. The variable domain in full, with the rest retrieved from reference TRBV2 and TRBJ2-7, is EPEVTQTPSHQVTQMGQEVILRCVPISNHLYFYWYRQILGQKVEFLVSFYNNEISEKSEIFDDQFSVERPDGSNFTLKIRSTKLEDSAMYFCASLPQPGDEATEQYFGPGTRLTVT.

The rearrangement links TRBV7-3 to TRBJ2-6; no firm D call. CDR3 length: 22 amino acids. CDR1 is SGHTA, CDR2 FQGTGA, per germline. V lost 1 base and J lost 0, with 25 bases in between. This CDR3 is CASSLKSAPAPESPSGANVLTF. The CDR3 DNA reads TGTGCCAGCAGCTTAAAGTCAGCGCCAGCGCCAGAATCTCCCTCTGGGGCCAACGTCCTGACTTTC. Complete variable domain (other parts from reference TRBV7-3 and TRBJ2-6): GAGVSQTPSNKVTEKGKYVELRCDPISGHTALYWYRQSLGQGPEFLIYFQGTGAADDSGLPNDRFFAVRPEGSVSTLKIQRTERGDSAVYLCASSLKSAPAPESPSGANVLTFGAGSRLTVL.

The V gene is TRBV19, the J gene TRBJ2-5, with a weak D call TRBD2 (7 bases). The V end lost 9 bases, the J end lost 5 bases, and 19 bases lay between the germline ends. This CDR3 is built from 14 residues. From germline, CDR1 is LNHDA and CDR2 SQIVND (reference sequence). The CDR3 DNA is TGTGCCAGCCGCGCGGGGGCGTGGGGGGAGACCCAGTACTTC. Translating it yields CASRAGAWGETQYF.

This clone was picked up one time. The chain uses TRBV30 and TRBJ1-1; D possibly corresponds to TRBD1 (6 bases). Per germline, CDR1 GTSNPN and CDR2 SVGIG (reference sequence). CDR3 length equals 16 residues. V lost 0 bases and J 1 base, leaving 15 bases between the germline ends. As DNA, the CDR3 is TGTGCCTGGAGTGTAGCCGGGACACTTGCGAACACTGAAGCTTTCTTT. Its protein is CAWSVAGTLANTEAFF.

In DNA form, the CDR3 reads TGCAGCGTTGAGGTCGGACAGGGGGCAACTGGCTACACCTTC. Encoded protein: CSVEVGQGATGYTF. The chain has TRBV29-1 and TRBJ1-2; 11 nucleotides match TRBD1. Per the germline V gene, CDR1 is SQVTM and CDR2 is ANQGSEA. The CDR3 consists of 14 residues. V gave up 3 bases and J gave up 7 bases; unmatched junction bases: 7.

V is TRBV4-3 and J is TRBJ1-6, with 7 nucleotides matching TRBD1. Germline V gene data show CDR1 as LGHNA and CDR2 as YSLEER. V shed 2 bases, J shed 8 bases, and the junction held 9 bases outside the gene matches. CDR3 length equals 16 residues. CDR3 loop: CASSQTNDREYSPLHF. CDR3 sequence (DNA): TGCGCCAGCAGCCAAACCAACGACAGGGAGTATTCACCCCTCCACTTT.

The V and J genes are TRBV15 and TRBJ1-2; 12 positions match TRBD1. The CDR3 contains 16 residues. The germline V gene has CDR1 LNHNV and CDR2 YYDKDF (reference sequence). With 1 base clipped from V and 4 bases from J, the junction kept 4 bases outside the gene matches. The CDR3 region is CATSRAAGQGAYGYTF. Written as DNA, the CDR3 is TGTGCCACCAGCAGAGCCGCGGGACAGGGGGCCTATGGCTACACCTTC. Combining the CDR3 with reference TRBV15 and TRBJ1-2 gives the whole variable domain DAMVIQNPRYQVTQFGKPVTLSCSQTLNHNVMYWYQQKSSQAPKLLFHYYDKDFNNEADTPDNFQSRRPNTSFCFLDIRSPGLGDTAMYLCATSRAAGQGAYGYTFGSGTRLTVV.

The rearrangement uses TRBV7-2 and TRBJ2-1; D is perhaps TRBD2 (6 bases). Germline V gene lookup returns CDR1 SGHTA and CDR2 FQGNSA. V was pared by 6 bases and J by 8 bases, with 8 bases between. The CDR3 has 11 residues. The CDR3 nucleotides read TGTGCCAGCAGGCCGGGAGATGAGCAGTTCTTC. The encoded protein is CASRPGDEQFF.

The CDR3 here is CASSLEGTGGWYEQYF. The CDR3 DNA is TGTGCCAGCAGCTTGGAAGGGACAGGGGGCTGGTACGAGCAGTACTTC. The chain couples TRBV5-6 to TRBJ2-7; 12 bases match TRBD1. The junction had 5 bases not matched to a gene; V was cut back by 0 bases and J by 4 bases. CDR1 SGHDT and CDR2 YYEEEE come from the germline V gene. CDR3 length equals 16 residues.

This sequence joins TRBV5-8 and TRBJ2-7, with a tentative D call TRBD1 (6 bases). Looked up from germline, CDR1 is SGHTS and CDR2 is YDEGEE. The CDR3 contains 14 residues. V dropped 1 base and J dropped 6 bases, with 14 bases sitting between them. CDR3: CASSLQHRDGEQYF. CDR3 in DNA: TGTGCCAGCAGCTTGCAGCACAGGGATGGCGAGCAGTACTTC.

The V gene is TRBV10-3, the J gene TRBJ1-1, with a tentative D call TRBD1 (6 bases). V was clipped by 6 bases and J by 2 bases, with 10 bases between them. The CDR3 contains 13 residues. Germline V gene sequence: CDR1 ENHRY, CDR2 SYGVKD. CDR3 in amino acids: CAISSGDNTEAFF. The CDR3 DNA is TGTGCCATCAGCTCAGGGGATAACACTGAAGCTTTCTTT.